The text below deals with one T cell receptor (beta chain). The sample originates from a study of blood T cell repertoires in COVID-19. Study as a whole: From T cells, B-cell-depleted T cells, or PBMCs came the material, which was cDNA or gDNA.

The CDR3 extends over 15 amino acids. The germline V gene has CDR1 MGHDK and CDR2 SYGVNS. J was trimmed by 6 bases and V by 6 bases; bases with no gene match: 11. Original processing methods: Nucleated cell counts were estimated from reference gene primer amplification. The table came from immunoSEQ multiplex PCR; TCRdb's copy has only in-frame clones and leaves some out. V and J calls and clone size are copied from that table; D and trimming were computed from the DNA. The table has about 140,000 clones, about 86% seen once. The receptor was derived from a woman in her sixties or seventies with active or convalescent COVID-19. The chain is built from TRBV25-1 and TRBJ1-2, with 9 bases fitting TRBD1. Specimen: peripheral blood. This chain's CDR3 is CASSPDRGGGNGYTF. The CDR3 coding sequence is TGTGCCAGCAGCCCGGACAGGGGAGGTGGAAATGGCTACACCTTC.